The 16 T cell receptor beta chains below come from one sample, sequenced in a study of T cell responses to AZD1222 COVID-19 vaccine. Profiled with immunoSEQ multiplex PCR; TCRdb holds only in-frame clones, not every one. This table holds some 120,000 clones, roughly 87% found once. The sequenced sample was peripheral blood, obtained on day 0 of AZD1222 vaccination. The origin of the receptors is an adult in good health.

The rearrangement uses TRBV4-1 and TRBJ1-1; 7 positions agree with TRBD1. This CDR3 spans 14 amino acids. Germline V gene data show CDR1 as MGHRA and CDR2 as YSYEKL. Trimming took 3 bases from V and 1 from J; bases not matched to a gene: 2. CDR3 in amino acids: CASSHYRGNTEAFF. The CDR3 coding sequence is TGCGCCAGCAGCCACTACAGGGGGAACACTGAAGCTTTCTTT.

The chain couples TRBV11-2 to TRBJ2-5, with D perhaps TRBD1 (6 bases). Trimming removed 5 bases from V and 4 bases from J, with 17 bases in between. The CDR3 consists of 15 residues. Per the germline V gene, CDR1 is SGHAT and CDR2 is FQNNGV. The CDR3 coding sequence is TGTGCCAGCAGCCCATCTGAGGGGGAGTCAGAGACCCAGTACTTC. It translates to CASSPSEGESETQYF.

The CDR3 loop reads CAIAISPPGSSGNTIYF. Written as DNA, the CDR3 is TGTGCCATCGCAATTAGCCCCCCGGGGAGCTCTGGAAACACCATATATTTT. This chain links TRBV10-3 with TRBJ1-3, with D uncertain. Germline CDR1 reads ENHRY; CDR2 reads SYGVKD. Trimming stripped 8 bases from V and 0 bases from J, with 20 bases between. The CDR3 runs 17 residues.

The chain uses TRBV3-1 (or the pseudogene TRBV3-2) and TRBJ1-6; TRBD1 might be the D (5 bases). Trimming removed 3 bases at V and 0 bases at J, with 15 bases between. CDR1 is LGHDT and CDR2 is YNNKEL in the germline V gene (reference sequence). This CDR3 region has 18 residues. CDR3 nucleotides: TGTGCCAGCAGCCAGACCGGGACGGAGAGCTCCTATAATTCACCCCTCCACTTT. This translates into CASSQTGTESSYNSPLHF.

The rearrangement links TRBV29-1 to TRBJ1-2; no clear D. Trimming left V 7 bases short and J 8 bases short, with 14 bases between. This CDR3 is 11 amino acids long. CDR1 and CDR2 from the germline V gene are SQVTM and ANQGSEA. The CDR3 DNA follows: TGCAGCGCACAGAAAGGGTACGGCTACACCTTC. Its translation: CSAQKGYGYTF.

The V gene is TRBV6-2 or TRBV6-3, the J gene TRBJ1-1, with 7 bases fitting TRBD1. The ends lost 1 base at V and 0 bases at J; junction bases unmatched: 8. The CDR3 is 17 residues long. Germline V gives CDR1 MNHEY, CDR2 SVGEGT. CDR3 DNA: TGTGCCAGCAGTTACTTCGGACAGGTGACTATGAACACTGAAGCTTTCTTT. Encoded protein: CASSYFGQVTMNTEAFF.

V usage is TRBV7-8 and J usage is TRBJ1-2; 7 nucleotides agree with TRBD1. Per the germline V gene, CDR1 is SGHVS and CDR2 is FQNEAQ. CDR3 length: 15 residues. V lost 5 bases to trimming and J lost 8 bases; unmatched junction nucleotides: 14. Here the CDR3 DNA reads TGTGCCAGCAGCCCTCAGGACGGACAGGTGCGGGGCTACACCTTC. Amino acid sequence: CASSPQDGQVRGYTF.

The rearrangement joins TRBV6-4 to TRBJ1-2; D might be TRBD1 (5 bases). Germline-derived CDR1 and CDR2 are MRHNA and SNTAGT. The germline V and J ends were trimmed by 2 bases and 4 bases, with 17 bases remaining between them. This CDR3 has 16 residues. The CDR3 DNA is TGTGCCAGCAGTGACCGGGGGGACCCGACCGGCTATGGCTACACCTTC. Its protein is CASSDRGDPTGYGYTF.

V and J are TRBV10-3 and TRBJ1-1; 7 bases line up with TRBD1. Germline V lookup: CDR1 ENHRY, CDR2 SYGVKD. The CDR3 extends over 14 amino acids. V was pared by 6 bases and J by 2 bases, with 6 bases of the junction left unmatched. CDR3 in DNA: TGTGCCATCAGCGGGACAGCCCTTAACACTGAAGCTTTCTTT. It specifies CAISGTALNTEAFF.

The chain couples TRBV2 to TRBJ1-1; D is undetermined. The germline gives CDR1 SNHLY, CDR2 FYNNEI. The CDR3 covers 11 residues. V lost 10 bases, J lost 6 bases, and 12 bases lay in between. CDR3 sequence (DNA): TGTGCCATCATCAGCAGAGCTGAAGCTTTCTTT. Translation gives CAIISRAEAFF.

This chain uses TRBV3-1 (or the pseudogene TRBV3-2) with TRBJ2-7, with D perhaps matching TRBD1 or TRBD2 (5 bases each). The CDR3 contains 12 residues. Between the trimmed V and J ends, which lost 4 bases and 6 bases, there was a span of 10 bases. Germline values: CDR1 LGHDT, CDR2 YNNKEL (reference sequence). In DNA, the CDR3 is TGTGCCAGCAGCCCCACAGGAGGCGAGCAGTACTTC. Encoded protein: CASSPTGGEQYF.

The chain joins TRBV5-4 to TRBJ2-1; perhaps TRBD1 as D (6 bases). The CDR3 length is 14 residues. Trimming removed 2 bases at V and 8 bases at J, with 14 bases between. Germline values: CDR1 SGHNT, CDR2 YYREEE (reference sequence). The CDR3 bases are TGTGCCAGCAGCTTTGGGCTAGGGGGACATGAGCAGTTCTTC. It translates to CASSFGLGGHEQFF.

The gene calls are TRBV9 and TRBJ2-7; D gene uncertain. The V end lost 0 bases, the J end lost 2 bases, and 6 bases lay between the germline ends. This CDR3 is 13 amino acids long. Germline V gene sequence: CDR1 SGDLS, CDR2 YYNGEE. DNA of the CDR3: TGTGCCAGCAGCGTAGACAACGCCTACGAGCAGTACTTC. Translation: CASSVDNAYEQYF.

This chain links TRBV11-3 with TRBJ1-5; D is unresolved. The CDR3 loop spans 15 amino acids. Germline CDR1 SGHNT, CDR2 YENEEA. The V end lost 5 bases, the J end lost 5 bases, and 16 bases lay between the germline ends. CDR3 nucleotide sequence: TGTGCCAGCAGCCAGACCCTACCCGGGGATCAGCCCCAGCATTTT. Encoded protein: CASSQTLPGDQPQHF.

The V gene is TRBV6-5, the J gene TRBJ2-3; 11 nucleotides agree with TRBD2. Germline CDR1 and CDR2: MNHEY and SVGAGI. The CDR3 is 15 amino acids. Unmatched junction bases numbered 4, after V lost 7 bases and J lost 1 base. The CDR3 nucleotides read TGTGCCAGCAATCTAGCGGGGGGCCGCACAGATACGCAGTATTTT. Protein product: CASNLAGGRTDTQYF.

The CDR3 spells CASSLSGITDSTEAFF. In DNA form, the CDR3 reads TGCGCCAGCAGCTTGTCCGGGATAACAGACAGCACTGAAGCTTTCTTT. The V gene is TRBV5-1, the J gene TRBJ1-1; D is perhaps TRBD1 (5 bases). The length of the CDR3 is 16 residues. Trimming took off 1 base at V and 4 bases at J, with 17 bases between the two ends. The germline V gene encodes CDR1 SGHRS and CDR2 YFSETQ.